This T cell receptor (beta chain) was documented in a study of blood T cells in healthy people across ages. From germline, CDR1 is MNHEY and CDR2 SMNVEV (reference sequence). V lost 5 bases to trimming and J lost 2 bases, with 8 bases between them. The CDR3 runs 13 residues. Together with a sample-barcoded 5' primer, a J-beta primer mix was included in a second PCR lasting about 7 to 11 cycles. TCRdb passed the 5' RACE reads through MiXCR, listing each CDR3 protein once. The table records approximately 1,000,000 distinct CDR3 sequences, roughly two fifths of them present only once. Caucasian individuals from Russia who were healthy and aged 6 to 90 acted as donors.

J is TRBJ2-3 and V is TRBV27; D gene ambiguous. The specimen sequenced was blood. This clonotype was obtained from a man aged 18-30 years in good health. The CDR3 is CASSHHNTDTQYF. CDR3 coding DNA: TGTGCCAGCAGTCACCACAACACAGATACGCAGTATTTT.